The 22 T cell receptor beta chains given below trace back to one sample, sequenced in a study of blood T cell repertoires in COVID-19. Produced via immunoSEQ multiplex PCR; TCRdb's table is partial and in-frame only. The table records roughly 330,000 clones, over 70% of them present only once. Sequenced input: peripheral blood. The receptors shown here come from a woman aged 45-60 years with acute or convalescent COVID-19.

The gene calls are TRBV5-4 and TRBJ1-2; unclear D gene. This CDR3 is built from 13 residues. Germline V lookup: CDR1 SGHNT, CDR2 YYREEE (reference sequence). Trimming removed 1 base from V and 2 bases from J, with 6 bases in between. CDR3 nucleotides: TGTGCCAGCAGCTTGCGGGAGAACTATGGCTACACCTTC. This encodes CASSLRENYGYTF.

This chain connects TRBV6-6 to TRBJ2-7; D perhaps matches TRBD1 (6 bases). Germline V gene lookup returns CDR1 MNHNY and CDR2 SVGAGI (reference sequence). The CDR3 covers 13 residues. Between the trimmed V and J ends, which lost 8 bases and 4 bases, there was a span of 15 bases. CDR3 protein: CASGATRGYEQYF. The CDR3 DNA is TGTGCCAGCGGGGCCACAAGGGGGTACGAGCAGTACTTC.

The chain has TRBV5-1 and TRBJ2-1; D ambiguous. CDR3 length equals 11 residues. Trimming stripped 3 bases from V and 12 bases from J, with 10 bases between. The germline gives CDR1 SGHRS, CDR2 YFSETQ. The CDR3 is CASSSFRRQFF. In DNA form, the CDR3 reads TGCGCCAGCAGCTCCTTTCGGAGGCAGTTCTTC.

This rearrangement joins TRBV2 to TRBJ2-2; possible D gene TRBD2, 5 bases. The V gene lost 6 bases and the J gene lost 7 bases, with 18 bases spanning the gap. The germline gives CDR1 SNHLY, CDR2 FYNNEI. CDR3 length equals 15 residues. Here the CDR3 DNA reads TGTGCCAGCAGCTTGACTACGGCCCCCGTCGGGGAGCTGTTTTTT. Encoded protein: CASSLTTAPVGELFF.

This clone was found a few times. V gene TRBV9 combines with J gene TRBJ2-7; the match to TRBD2 covers 7 bases. Unmatched junction bases numbered 7, after V lost 2 bases and J lost 2 bases. This CDR3 contains 15 residues. Germline CDR1 SGDLS, CDR2 YYNGEE. CDR3 sequence (DNA): TGTGCCAGCAGCGTCGGCGGGGCGGGAGCCTACGAGCAGTACTTC. Translated, it gives CASSVGGAGAYEQYF.

The chain couples TRBV27 to TRBJ2-1; the D is unclear. The CDR3 is made up of 16 amino acids. CDR1 and CDR2 from the germline V gene are MNHEY and SMNVEV (reference sequence). Trimming stripped 5 bases from V and 3 bases from J, with 17 bases between. The CDR3, as DNA: TGTGCCAGCAGTCCCAGCGCCCAAGAGGTCTACAATGAGCAGTTCTTC. Translated, it gives CASSPSAQEVYNEQFF.

The V gene is TRBV19, the J gene TRBJ2-7; 7 bases line up with TRBD2. CDR3 length: 12 amino acids. Germline V gene data show CDR1 as LNHDA and CDR2 as SQIVND (reference sequence). This chain's CDR3 is CAKTSSSYEQYF. The CDR3 DNA follows: TGTGCGAAGACTAGCAGCTCCTACGAGCAGTACTTC.

V gene TRBV27 combines with J gene TRBJ2-1; 9 bases are a match to TRBD2. Per the germline V gene, CDR1 is MNHEY and CDR2 is SMNVEV (reference sequence). V was clipped by 3 bases and J by 6 bases; unmatched bases: 3. The CDR3 loop spans 14 amino acids. The CDR3 DNA follows: TGTGCCAGCAGTTTGGGCGGGAGGGCCAATGAGCAGTTCTTC. Translating gives CASSLGGRANEQFF.

The CDR3 DNA is TGCGCCAGCAGCGCGGGGAGCTCCTACAATGAGCAGTTCTTC. It encodes CASSAGSSYNEQFF. This chain joins TRBV10-1 and TRBJ2-1; D possibly corresponds to TRBD2 (6 bases). The CDR3 extends over 14 amino acids. V lost 6 bases and J lost 0, with 9 bases in between. Germline loops: CDR1 WNHNN, CDR2 SYGVQD (reference sequence).

The CDR3 nucleotides read TGTGCCAGCAGATCCGGGACAGCCCAGAACACTGAAGCTTTCTTT. Translation gives CASRSGTAQNTEAFF. V usage is TRBV6-6 and J usage is TRBJ1-1, with 7 bases aligning to TRBD1. Germline V lookup: CDR1 MNHNY, CDR2 SVGAGI (reference sequence). The CDR3 spans 15 residues. Trimming cost V 6 bases and J 1 base; bases outside gene matches: 8.

The V and J genes are TRBV11-2 and TRBJ2-2, with D unresolved. The CDR3 sequence is 14 residues long. CDR1 and CDR2 (germline): SGHAT, FQNNGV. Trimming took off 2 bases at V and 4 bases at J, with 8 bases between the two ends. CDR3 sequence: CASSLNLVTGELFF. The DNA of the CDR3 is TGTGCCAGCAGCTTAAATTTAGTCACCGGGGAGCTGTTTTTT.

This chain connects TRBV2 to TRBJ2-4, with D possibly TRBD2 on 5 matching bases. Looked up from germline, CDR1 is SNHLY and CDR2 is FYNNEI. The CDR3 consists of 14 residues. Trimming took off 1 base at V and 3 bases at J, with 7 bases between the two ends. The DNA of the CDR3 is TGTGCCAGCAGTGAAGGGGCGGGCAAAAACATTCAGTACTTC. Its translation: CASSEGAGKNIQYF.

The CDR3 DNA is TGTGCCAGCAGCTCTAGACAGGGCACAGATACGCAGTATTTT. It translates to CASSSRQGTDTQYF. This chain uses TRBV7-3 with TRBJ2-3, with D possibly being TRBD1 (6 bases). Germline loops: CDR1 SGHTA, CDR2 FQGTGA. The V end lost 4 bases, the J end lost 1 base, and 9 bases lay between the germline ends. The length of the CDR3 is 14 residues.

The chain is built from TRBV2 and TRBJ2-7; TRBD1 aligns across 9 bases. The CDR3 contains 15 residues. The ends lost 10 bases at V and 2 bases at J; junction bases unmatched: 12. In germline, CDR1 is SNHLY, CDR2 FYNNEI. The CDR3 bases are TGTGCCACCGAGAGACAACAGGGGGCCGCCTACGAGCAGTACTTC. It specifies CATERQQGAAYEQYF. The whole variable domain, filled in from reference TRBV2 and TRBJ2-7, reads EPEVTQTPSHQVTQMGQEVILRCVPISNHLYFYWYRQILGQKVEFLVSFYNNEISEKSEIFDDQFSVERPDGSNFTLKIRSTKLEDSAMYFCATERQQGAAYEQYFGPGTRLTVT.

The chain joins TRBV6-5 to TRBJ1-4; the D gene is possibly TRBD1 (5 bases). With 4 bases removed from V and 7 bases from J, the gap between germline ends came to 13 bases. Germline loops: CDR1 MNHEY, CDR2 SVGAGI. The CDR3 is 14 residues long. CDR3 nucleotides: TGTGCCAGCAGTTCGGGGGTAAGGGGTGAAAAACTGTTTTTT. This encodes CASSSGVRGEKLFF.

The chain recombines TRBV11-3 with TRBJ2-7, with D hard to call. Trimming cost V 5 bases and J 6 bases, with 14 bases left between them. The germline V gene encodes CDR1 SGHNT and CDR2 YENEEA. The CDR3 is 13 amino acids. CDR3 sequence reads: CASSSDLVGEQYF. The CDR3 DNA follows: TGTGCCAGCAGCAGCGACCTGGTGGGCGAGCAGTACTTC.

The chain couples TRBV11-2 to TRBJ2-5; no definite D call. Trimming took off 4 bases at V and 1 base at J, with 10 bases between the two ends. The germline gives CDR1 SGHAT, CDR2 FQNNGV. The CDR3 contains 14 residues. CDR3 coding DNA: TGTGCCAGCAGCTCTGGCATAGCCCAAGAGACCCAGTACTTC. It codes for CASSSGIAQETQYF.

V usage is TRBV2 and J usage is TRBJ2-5; tentatively, D is TRBD1 (6 bases). The germline CDR1 and CDR2 sequences are SNHLY and FYNNEI. The CDR3 extends over 13 amino acids. V lost 4 bases to trimming and J lost 5 bases, with 11 bases between them. This CDR3 is CASSARRGETQYF. Here the CDR3 DNA reads TGTGCCAGCAGTGCGCGCAGGGGTGAGACCCAGTACTTC.

The chain couples TRBV9 to TRBJ1-1; D unresolved. V was cut by 0 bases and J by 0 bases, with 12 bases left in between. Germline V CDR1 and CDR2: SGDLS, YYNGEE. This CDR3 is 16 amino acids long. The CDR3 protein is CASSVAGDLVNTEAFF. The CDR3 nucleotides read TGTGCCAGCAGCGTAGCCGGGGATTTAGTGAACACTGAAGCTTTCTTT.

The chain carries TRBV24-1 and TRBJ2-6, with D possibly matching TRBD1 (7 bases). CDR1 and CDR2 (germline): KGHDR, SFDVKD. V dropped 3 bases and J dropped 0 bases, with 14 bases sitting between them. The CDR3 runs 18 residues. The CDR3 protein is CATSDGGTAYSGANVLTF. DNA for the CDR3: TGTGCCACCAGTGATGGGGGGACAGCCTACTCTGGGGCCAACGTCCTGACTTTC.

The count of this clone is one. The chain recombines TRBV7-9 with TRBJ2-1; D gene unclear. The CDR3 is 14 residues long. Germline V gene sequence: CDR1 SEHNR, CDR2 FQNEAQ (reference sequence). The V end was cut by 4 bases, the J end by 0 bases, with 7 bases between. Here the CDR3 DNA reads TGTGCCAGCAGCTGGTCGAGCTCCTACAATGAGCAGTTCTTC. It codes for CASSWSSSYNEQFF.

The V and J genes are TRBV10-3 and TRBJ2-2, with D uncertain. This CDR3 contains 14 residues. With 1 base removed from V and 8 bases from J, the gap between germline ends came to 11 bases. CDR1 and CDR2 from the germline V gene are ENHRY and SYGVKD. CDR3 DNA: TGTGCCATCAGTGAGTTGCAGTCAGTGGGGGAGCTGTTTTTT. Residues: CAISELQSVGELFF.